The 4 T cell receptor beta chains presented below share a single source sample, sequenced in a study of tumor-infiltrating lymphocytes in oesophageal squamous cell carcinoma. TCRdb processed the PCR reads anew with MiXCR; each CDR3 protein has one entry. The table lists fewer than 7,500 distinct CDR3 sequences, 13% to 15% of them singletons. The sample consisted of esophageal tumor tissue. These receptors all come from a male donor with esophageal squamous cell carcinoma.

This clonotype was observed at least ten times. The rearrangement uses TRBV24-1 and TRBJ2-2; no firm D call. There are 15 residues in the CDR3. The ends were cut back, 5 bases at V and 1 base at J, with 10 bases in the middle. Germline loops: CDR1 KGHDR, CDR2 SFDVKD. The CDR3 region is CATSGADKNTGELFF. The CDR3, as DNA: TGTGCCACCAGTGGGGCAGACAAGAACACCGGGGAGCTGTTTTTT.

This clonotype was counted once. Since a much larger clone is just one base distant, this may be a read error. CDR3 coding DNA: TGTGCCAGTAGTCTCCGGACTAGCGCATCGAACACCGGGGAGCTGTATTTT. Translation gives CASSLRTSASNTGELYF. The rearrangement links TRBV19 to TRBJ2-3, with 9 bases identical to TRBD2. V was clipped by 5 bases and J by 14 bases; unmatched bases: 23. Germline V gives CDR1 LNHDA, CDR2 SQIVND (reference sequence). CDR3 size: 17 residues.

This clonotype was picked up a small number of times. Being one base from a much bigger clone, this may be a read error. The gene calls are TRBV6-1 and TRBJ2-1, with TRBD1 identical over 7 bases. The DNA end is a closer match to TRBJ2-7, so the J assignment may be wrong. The germline V gene encodes CDR1 MNHNS and CDR2 SASEGT. The CDR3 sequence is 14 residues long. CDR3 sequence: CASSSSDRANEQYF. The CDR3 nucleotides read TGTGCCAGCAGTTCGTCCGACAGGGCCAATGAGCAGTACTTC.

Relative to its sample, this clonotype is medium-sized. Germline and junction disagree at one end, which may indicate a read error. This chain's CDR3 is CASSFSGGPDETQYF. The CDR3 coding sequence is TGTGCTAGCAGCTTCAGCGGGGGGCCAGATGAGACCCAGTACTTC. The V and J genes are TRBV7-7 and TRBJ2-5; 9 bases agree with TRBD2. The germline V gene has CDR1 SSHAT and CDR2 FNYEAQ (reference sequence). This CDR3 has 15 residues.